This is a list of T cell receptor beta chains from one sample in a study of blood T cell repertoires in COVID-19. Measured with immunoSEQ multiplex PCR; TCRdb has only the in-frame clones, and not every one. The sample has 270,000 or so clones; 85% to 90% are singletons. The specimen was peripheral blood. These receptors were taken from a human donor in a cohort sampled during active COVID-19. Each CDR3 is given with its conserved first and last residue. The D gene is left open where the match is weak. The size field is filled for only some rows; it gives once, few, many or a size class.

>.|.|TRBJ1-1|TRBV3-1/TRBV3-2
TGTGCCAGCAGCCAAGAGACATTTAACACTGAAGCTTTCTTT
CASSQETFNTEAFF
>.|.|TRBJ2-5|TRBV11-2
TGTGCCAGCAGCCCGCTAGTTAATTCGGAGACCCAGTACTTC
CASSPLVNSETQYF
>.|.|TRBJ1-1|TRBV10-2
TGCGCCAGCTACGGGGGGCTTAACACTGAAGCTTTCTTT
CASYGGLNTEAFF
>.|.|TRBJ1-1|TRBV7-3
TGTGCCAGCAGCTTAACGCTGGCCTCTGAAGCTTTCTTT
CASSLTLASEAFF
>.|.|TRBJ1-5|TRBV4-1
TGCGCCAGCAGCCAAGTCCCTAATCAGCCCCAGCATTTT
CASSQVPNQPQHF
>.|TRBD2|TRBJ2-7|TRBV25-1
TGTGCCAGCAGTGAGAGAGCGGGAGGGGTCTACGAGCAGTACTTC
CASSERAGGVYEQYF
>.|.|TRBJ2-1|TRBV9
TGTGCCAGCAGCGTAGCACGAGGGAACGGTGAGCAGTTCTTC
CASSVARGNGEQFF
>few|TRBD2|TRBJ2-5|TRBV18
TGTGCCAGCTCACCAGCTAGCGGGAGGCGGCAAGAGACCCAGTACTTC
CASSPASGRRQETQYF
>.|.|TRBJ1-5|TRBV6-5
TGTGCCAGCAGGGTAGACGGGAGGGGGCCCCAGCATTTT
CASRVDGRGPQHF
>few|.|TRBJ2-7|TRBV19
TGTGCCAGTAAAAGTCAGGGCAGGGACGAGCAGTACTTC
CASKSQGRDEQYF
>.|.|TRBJ2-3|TRBV7-9
TGTGCCAGCAGCGTGGATCTAGGCACAGATACGCAGTATTTT
CASSVDLGTDTQYF
>.|TRBD2|TRBJ2-2|TRBV15
TGTGCCACCAGCAGAGGGCGGGCGGGAGTATACACCGGGGAGCTGTTTTTT
CATSRGRAGVYTGELFF
>.|.|TRBJ2-1|TRBV12-3/TRBV12-4
TGTGCCAGCAGTAAGAGCTCCTACAATGAGCAGTTCTTC
CASSKSSYNEQFF
>once|.|TRBJ1-2|TRBV2
TGTGCCAGCACCCGCGGCCGGAGCAACTCTGGCTACACCTTC
CASTRGRSNSGYTF
>.|.|TRBJ1-5|TRBV5-5
TGTGCCAGCAGCCATCTCTCTGCAGGACACCTCAATCAGCCCCAGCATTTT
CASSHLSAGHLNQPQHF
>.|.|TRBJ2-4|TRBV7-2
TGTGCCAGCAGCTTAGCGCTAAGAAACTGGGGGGACATTCAGTACTTC
CASSLALRNWGDIQYF
>.|TRBD1|TRBJ1-6|TRBV7-2
TGTGCCAGCAGCCAAACGGGACAGGTTCGTTCACCCCTCCACTTT
CASSQTGQVRSPLHF
>.|TRBD2|TRBJ2-1|TRBV10-1
TGCGCCAGCAGTGAGCGTCCCGGGACTAGCGGGAGGGCCTACAATGAGCAGTTCTTC
CASSERPGTSGRAYNEQFF
>.|.|TRBJ2-1|TRBV19
TGTGCCAGTTCTGACAGGCTCCCCTACAATGAGCAGTTCTTC
CASSDRLPYNEQFF
>once|TRBD2|TRBJ2-5|TRBV10-1
TGCGCCAGCAGTGAGTGGGGACTAGCGGGGAACCAAGAGACCCAGTACTTC
CASSEWGLAGNQETQYF
>.|.|TRBJ1-1|TRBV18
TGTGCCAGCTCACCCGGTGGGGGGTTGACTGAAGCTTTCTTT
CASSPGGGLTEAFF
>.|TRBD2|TRBJ2-7|TRBV12-5
TGTGCTAGTGGTTTGGTAGGGCGGCGGGGACTAGCGGACCTGAGCTTTAACCCTCCCCACTTC
CASGLVGRRGLADLSFNPPHF
>.|.|TRBJ2-3|TRBV5-1
TGCGCCAGCAGCCTGACAGGTATCACAGATACGCAGTATTTT
CASSLTGITDTQYF
>.|TRBD2|TRBJ2-1|TRBV28
TGTGCCAGCACTAGAGGAGGACTAGCGGGAGAAAGAGGTGATAATGAGCAGTTCTTC
CASTRGGLAGERGDNEQFF
>few|TRBD2|TRBJ2-5|TRBV24-1
TGTGCCACCAGTGATGGGACTAGCGGGAGGGGAGAGACCCAGTACTTC
CATSDGTSGRGETQYF
>.|.|TRBJ1-1|TRBV5-1
TGCGCCAGCAGCTTGGGGGAATTCGGAGGGGTACGAGCTGAAGCTTTCTTT
CASSLGEFGGVRAEAFF
>.|.|TRBJ2-6|TRBV18
TGTGCCAGCTCACCACGACTGACTTCTGGGGCCAACGTCCTGACTTTC
CASSPRLTSGANVLTF
>.|.|TRBJ1-4|TRBV28
TGTGCCAGCAGGGGGGTCTGGGGGGGTATAGGAGAAAAACTGTTTTTT
CASRGVWGGIGEKLFF
>.|TRBD2|TRBJ2-4|TRBV7-2
TGTGCCAGCAGCTCCTCGGGACTAGCGGGAGTCACCATTCAGTACTTC
CASSSSGLAGVTIQYF
>once|TRBD2|TRBJ2-5|TRBV7-2
TGTGCCAGCAGCTTAATGGCGGTGGCTAGCGGGAGGAGGCAGACCCAGTACTTC
CASSLMAVASGRRQTQYF
>.|TRBD2|TRBJ2-1|TRBV5-1
TGCGCCAGCAGAGGGACTAGCGGTTCTTCCAATGAGCAGTTCTTC
CASRGTSGSSNEQFF
>.|.|TRBJ2-1|TRBV6-2/TRBV6-3
TGTGCCAGCAGTCCGGTTTTGGGGGAAGGACTACCCGATGAGCAGTTCTTC
CASSPVLGEGLPDEQFF